This TCR beta chain derives from a study of blood T cell repertoires in COVID-19. The wider study: In each case, the material was cDNA or gDNA derived from T cells, B-cell-depleted T cells, or PBMCs.

The sample holds one count of this clone. This table comes from immunoSEQ multiplex PCR, and its TCRdb copy is limited to in-frame clones, with some not included. The table records over 95,000 clones, around 84% of them present only once. The CDR3 sequence is 15 residues long. The germline V gene has CDR1 SGHRS and CDR2 YFSETQ. The V end was cut by 3 bases, the J end by 3 bases, with 14 bases between. What was sequenced was peripheral blood. This sequence originates from a human donor in a cohort sampled during active COVID-19. V gene TRBV5-1 combines with J gene TRBJ2-3, with a weak D call TRBD1 (6 bases). Here the CDR3 reads CASSSLGHYTDTQYF. The CDR3, as DNA: TGCGCCAGCAGCTCCCTGGGACACTATACAGATACGCAGTATTTT.